Detailed here is one TCR beta chain. Those enrolled in Seattle joined during active infection and were followed longitudinally afterward. In the authors' workflow: Reference gene primer amplification yielded estimated nucleated cell counts. The table came from immunoSEQ multiplex PCR; TCRdb's copy has only in-frame clones and leaves some out. The V and J calls and clone size come from that table; D and trimming were worked out from the DNA. Of under 200,000 clones listed, roughly 77% were seen once; the top ten hold around 6%. This sample was included in a study of blood T cell repertoires in COVID-19. On the study more broadly: Whether acute or convalescent, the COVID-19 samples came from the United States, Italy and Spain. PBMCs, B-cell-depleted T cells, or T cells were the source of the cDNA or gDNA that made up the material.

V lost 5 bases, J lost 7 bases, and 6 bases stayed unmatched. The CDR3 length is 15 residues. Germline CDR1 reads MDHEN; CDR2 reads SYDVKM. The rearrangement joins TRBV28 to TRBJ2-1; 12 nucleotides match TRBD2. The clonotype comes from a woman between 35 and 50 years old with COVID-19, enrolled during active disease. Specimen: peripheral blood. The DNA for the CDR3 is TGTGCCAGCAGTCTACTAGCGGGAGGCAATAATGAGCAGTTCTTC. Residues: CASSLLAGGNNEQFF.